The rows below give T cell receptor beta chains drawn from one sample of a study of CD8 T cells in ankylosing spondylitis. TCRdb recomputed calls from the 5' RACE reads with MiXCR, one row per CDR3 protein. This sample yields around 540,000 distinct CDR3 sequences, of which about 13% are seen a single time; about 6.8% belongs to the top ten. Sequenced input: blood, either unsorted or a sorted T cell fraction (not recorded which). These receptors were collected from a male donor with ankylosing spondylitis. Both conserved end residues are trimmed from each CDR3. Clone size, where shown, is once, few, many, or a class for clones that have expanded.

>TRBJ1-1|TRBV6-1|few
ASSASRGNTEAF
>TRBJ1-1|TRBV5-1|few
ASSRRELGTEAF
>TRBJ2-7|TRBV2|-
ASSEGLEDAYEQY
>TRBJ2-1|TRBV6-1|many
ASSWDSYNEQF
>TRBJ1-3|TRBV14|-
ASSQDSGHGGENTIY
>TRBJ1-1|TRBV6-4|-
ASRRGRGTNTEAF
>TRBJ1-1|TRBV5-1|few
ASSPDRTLENTEAF
>TRBJ2-3|TRBV10-3|-
AITAEGTDTQY
>TRBJ1-3|TRBV20-1|few
SASRGQPGNTIY
>TRBJ2-1|TRBV10-3|few
AIRPTSGRADNEQF
>TRBJ2-1|TRBV6-1|-
ASRHTSGRNEQF
>TRBJ1-3|TRBV19|few
ASTPLANAGSGNTIY
>TRBJ2-2|TRBV20-1|-
SASRPSGNTGELF
>TRBJ1-1|TRBV7-9|few
ATLREPNTEAF
>TRBJ2-3|TRBV4-2|-
ASSRSEVGTTTDTQY
>TRBJ1-2|TRBV19|-
ASSQPGQKTNYGYT
>TRBJ2-3|TRBV20-1|many
SAPLLASSTDTQY
>TRBJ2-2|TRBV10-2|-
ASSEPGQGRHTGELF
>TRBJ2-3|TRBV5-1|-
ASSTGQTTDTQY
>TRBJ1-4|TRBV4-1|-
ASSVPGQGNEKLF
>TRBJ1-1|TRBV5-6|few
ASSTGTVTGAF
>TRBJ2-5|TRBV29-1|many
SVALGETQY
>TRBJ2-1|TRBV11-2|-
ASSLGLAGEVGNEQF
>TRBJ1-5|TRBV25-1|-
ASIYSNQPQH
>TRBJ1-5|TRBV20-1|many
SATADSNDQPQH
>TRBJ2-7|TRBV18|-
ASSPGAVAYEQY
>TRBJ2-5|TRBV28|few
ASSLGASVYQETQY